Many counts were recorded for the clone carrying this T cell receptor (beta chain). The antigen is unknown. This sample is part of a study of T cells in Graves' hyperthyroidism and ophthalmopathy. Overall study context: It was at initial diagnosis, before any treatment, that peripheral blood was collected. Study results and limitations: Ophthalmopathy could be told apart from stable hyperthyroidism with a 13 V-J model.

The CDR3 has 17 amino acids. V trimming: 0 bases; J trimming: 5 bases; junction bases outside the gene matches: 11. RNA transcripts yielded amplified TCR beta CDR3 regions. First-round RT-PCR of the TCR CDR3 relied on the HTBI primer set. Via MiXCR, TCRdb re-called the multiplex PCR reads, giving one row per CDR3 protein. The data contain roughly 520,000 distinct CDR3 sequences, approximately 25% of them seen just once; the ten biggest clones take up approximately 10%. Sequencing was carried out using blood. The chain is built from TRBV12-3 or TRBV12-4 and TRBJ2-5, with TRBD2 matching 8 bases. This sequence was found in a woman aged 25 to 39 with Graves' ophthalmopathy. The CDR3, as DNA: TGTGCCAGCAGTTTAGCGGCGGGGGGCTCCCTGGGGGAGACCCAGTACTTC. Its translation is CASSLAAGGSLGETQYF.